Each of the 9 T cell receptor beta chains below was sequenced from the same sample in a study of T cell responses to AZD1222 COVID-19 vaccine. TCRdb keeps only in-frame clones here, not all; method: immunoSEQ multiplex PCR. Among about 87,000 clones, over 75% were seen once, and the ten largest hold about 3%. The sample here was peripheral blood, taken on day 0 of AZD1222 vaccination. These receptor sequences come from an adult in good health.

CDR3 amino acids: CASSLDASGANEQFF. CDR3 coding DNA: TGCGCCAGCAGCTTGGATGCTAGCGGGGCCAATGAGCAGTTCTTC. The chain combines TRBV5-1 with TRBJ2-1, with 9 positions matching TRBD2. CDR1 is SGHRS and CDR2 is YFSETQ in the germline V gene. The junction had 4 bases not matched to a gene; V was cut back by 0 bases and J by 6 bases. There are 15 residues in the CDR3. The variable domain in full, completed from reference TRBV5-1 and TRBJ2-1, reads KAGVTQTPRYLIKTRGQQVTLSCSPISGHRSVSWYQQTPGQGLQFLFEYFSETQRNKGNFPGRFSGRQFSNSRSEMNVSTLELGDSALYLCASSLDASGANEQFFGPGTRLTVL.

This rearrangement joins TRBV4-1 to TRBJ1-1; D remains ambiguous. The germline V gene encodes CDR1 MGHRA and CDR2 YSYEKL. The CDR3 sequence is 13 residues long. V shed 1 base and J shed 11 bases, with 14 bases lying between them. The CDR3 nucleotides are TGCGCCAGCAGCCAAGGTTCGGCCTTTTGGGCTTTCTTT. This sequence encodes CASSQGSAFWAFF.

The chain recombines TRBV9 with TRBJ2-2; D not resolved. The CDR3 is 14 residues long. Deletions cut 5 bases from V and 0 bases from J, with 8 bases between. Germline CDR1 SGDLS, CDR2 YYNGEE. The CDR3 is CASRLTTNTGELFF. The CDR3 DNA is TGTGCCAGCAGACTCACCACGAACACCGGGGAGCTGTTTTTT.

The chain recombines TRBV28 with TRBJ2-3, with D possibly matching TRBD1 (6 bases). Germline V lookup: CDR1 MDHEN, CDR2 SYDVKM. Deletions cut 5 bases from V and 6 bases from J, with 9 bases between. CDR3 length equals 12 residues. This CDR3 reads CASSRTVDTQYF. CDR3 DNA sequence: TGTGCCAGCAGTAGGACAGTTGATACGCAGTATTTT.

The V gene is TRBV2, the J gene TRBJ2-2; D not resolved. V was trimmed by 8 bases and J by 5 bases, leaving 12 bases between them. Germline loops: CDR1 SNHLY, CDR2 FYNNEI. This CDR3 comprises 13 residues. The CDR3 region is CASLRARTGELFF. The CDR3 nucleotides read TGTGCCAGCCTAAGGGCCCGAACCGGGGAGCTGTTTTTT. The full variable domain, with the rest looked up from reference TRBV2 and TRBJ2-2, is EPEVTQTPSHQVTQMGQEVILRCVPISNHLYFYWYRQILGQKVEFLVSFYNNEISEKSEIFDDQFSVERPDGSNFTLKIRSTKLEDSAMYFCASLRARTGELFFGEGSRLTVL.

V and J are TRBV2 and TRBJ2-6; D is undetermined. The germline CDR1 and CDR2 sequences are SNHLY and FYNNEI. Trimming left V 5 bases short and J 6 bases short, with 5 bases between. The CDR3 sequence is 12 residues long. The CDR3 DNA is TGTGCCAGCAGTACGTTGGCCAACGTCCTGACTTTC. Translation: CASSTLANVLTF.

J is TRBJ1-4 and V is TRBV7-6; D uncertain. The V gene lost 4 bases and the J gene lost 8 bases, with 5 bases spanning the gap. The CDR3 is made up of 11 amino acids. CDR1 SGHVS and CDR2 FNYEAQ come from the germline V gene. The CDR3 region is CASSSTEKLFF. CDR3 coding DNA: TGTGCCAGCAGCTCAACGGAAAAACTGTTTTTT.

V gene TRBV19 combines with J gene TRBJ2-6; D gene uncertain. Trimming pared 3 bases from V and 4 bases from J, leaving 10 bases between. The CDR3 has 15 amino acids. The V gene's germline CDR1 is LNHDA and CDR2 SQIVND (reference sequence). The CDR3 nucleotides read TGTGCCAGTAGTATGGCCAAGGCAGGGGCCAACGTCCTGACTTTC. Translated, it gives CASSMAKAGANVLTF. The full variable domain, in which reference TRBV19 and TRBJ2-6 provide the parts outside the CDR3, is DGGITQSPKYLFRKEGQNVTLSCEQNLNHDAMYWYRQDPGQGLRLIYYSQIVNDFQKGDIAEGYSVSREKKESFPLTVTSAQKNPTAFYLCASSMAKAGANVLTFGAGSRLTVL.

CDR3 DNA: TGTGCCAGCAGTGAAGTGGTGGGAGGGCCCTTCAATGAGCAGTTCTTC. Protein sequence: CASSEVVGGPFNEQFF. The chain employs TRBV6-1 and TRBJ2-1; 7 bases match TRBD2. The CDR3 is made up of 16 amino acids. The germline V gene has CDR1 MNHNS and CDR2 SASEGT. After removal of 1 base from V and 6 bases from J, the junction contained 9 bases not matched to a gene.